The next 13 T cell receptor beta chains were all read from a single sample in a study of T-cell reconstitution after alpha-beta-depleted transplantation in children. Findings and limits, study-wide: Among T cells one year after transplant, newly produced cells accounted for most counts and diversity.

The antigens of these receptors remain unknown. For TCRbeta, the library was prepared with unique molecular identifiers. TCRdb reprocessed the PCR reads with MiXCR, giving one entry per CDR3 protein. The sample contains about 290,000 distinct CDR3 sequences, roughly 8.2% of which appear only once. Sequencing was performed on peripheral blood, taken 360 days after TCRalphabeta/CD19-depleted stem cell transplant. These receptors were collected from a female patient aged 2-9 years who had a stem cell transplant for Fanconi anemia, so the T cells may come from the graft donor.

This clonotype was seen a handful of times. This chain connects TRBV18 to TRBJ1-1; D gene unclear. CDR1 is KGHSH, CDR2 LQKENI, per germline. V dropped 8 bases and J dropped 1 base, with 14 bases sitting between them. The length of the CDR3 is 14 residues. For the CDR3, the DNA is TGTGCCAGCCACGGGAGGGCCACGAACACTGAAGCTTTCTTT. The encoded protein is CASHGRATNTEAFF.

The chain is built from TRBV5-1 and TRBJ1-1; D unclear. The CDR3 totals 15 residues. Per the germline V gene, CDR1 is SGHRS and CDR2 is YFSETQ. The V and J ends lost 1 base and 0 bases respectively, with 10 bases between them. The CDR3, as DNA: TGCGCCAGCAGCTTGACGGACCCCATGAACACTGAAGCTTTCTTT. Protein product: CASSLTDPMNTEAFF.

This clonotype has a handful of counts. The rearrangement uses TRBV7-8 and TRBJ1-2; 7 nucleotides match TRBD1. The CDR3 totals 14 residues. Trimming at V came to 5 bases and at J to 4 bases, leaving 7 bases not matched to a gene. The germline gives CDR1 SGHVS, CDR2 FQNEAQ. The CDR3 coding sequence is TGTGCCAGCAGCCCCGACAGGGAGTTCTATGGCTACACCTTC. Its protein is CASSPDREFYGYTF.

This clonotype has a count of ten or more. V and J are TRBV4-3 and TRBJ1-3; D gene unclear. The germline V and J ends were trimmed by 1 base and 0 bases, with 7 bases remaining between them. This CDR3 contains 15 residues. Germline loops: CDR1 LGHNA, CDR2 YSLEER. CDR3: CASSQVSLSGNTIYF. The CDR3 DNA sequence: TGCGCCAGCAGCCAAGTGTCTCTCTCTGGAAACACCATATATTTT.

This clonotype showed up just a few times. This rearrangement joins TRBV14 to TRBJ2-5, with TRBD1 as a possible D gene (6 bases). CDR1 and CDR2 (germline): SGHDN, FVKESK. The CDR3 extends over 14 amino acids. The V gene lost 5 bases and the J gene lost 1 base, with 11 bases spanning the gap. The CDR3 loop reads CASSYRQVQETQYF. In nucleotides, the CDR3 is TGTGCCAGCAGCTACCGACAGGTCCAAGAGACCCAGTACTTC.

In this sample, this clonotype turned up many times. The gene calls are TRBV7-3 and TRBJ2-2; D may be TRBD2 (6 bases). Per germline, CDR1 SGHTA and CDR2 FQGTGA. V was pared by 5 bases and J by 2 bases, with 15 bases between. The CDR3 loop spans 16 amino acids. This CDR3 reads CASSTSGTYNTGELFF. The CDR3 nucleotides read TGTGCCAGCAGCACATCCGGGACTTATAACACCGGGGAGCTGTTTTTT.

DNA of the CDR3: TGCGCCAGCAGCCAAGGGACCAACTCCTACAATGAGCAGTTCTTC. Residues: CASSQGTNSYNEQFF. The J gene is TRBJ2-1, the V gene TRBV4-1; D not certain. V was trimmed by 1 base and J by 0 bases, leaving 7 bases between them. Germline V lookup: CDR1 MGHRA, CDR2 YSYEKL. The CDR3 contains 15 residues.

This clonotype occurred many times. J is TRBJ2-7 and V is TRBV29-1, with D tentatively TRBD2 (5 bases). The germline V and J ends were trimmed by 4 bases and 7 bases, with 14 bases remaining between them. The CDR3 consists of 12 residues. The germline gives CDR1 SQVTM, CDR2 ANQGSEA. The CDR3 DNA sequence: TGCAGCGTTGTAGGACTCTTAGAGGAGCAGTACTTC. Translated, it gives CSVVGLLEEQYF.

In this sample, this clonotype turned up many times. The J gene is TRBJ1-2, the V gene TRBV25-1, with a weak D call TRBD1 (5 bases). Germline assignment: CDR1 MGHDK and CDR2 SYGVNS. The V gene lost 4 bases and the J gene lost 4 bases, with 10 bases spanning the gap. The CDR3 length is 13 residues. The CDR3 region is CASSVGHSYGYTF. CDR3 DNA: TGTGCCAGCAGTGTCGGACACAGCTATGGCTACACCTTC.

This clonotype has ten or more counts. The chain uses TRBV7-2 and TRBJ2-4; perhaps TRBD1 as D (6 bases). Trimming removed 3 bases from V and 0 bases from J, with 12 bases in between. This CDR3 comprises 16 residues. The V gene's germline CDR1 is SGHTA and CDR2 FQGNSA. The CDR3 DNA reads as TGTGCCAGCAGCTTGATGGGGGCCTTAGCCAAAAACATTCAGTACTTC. Its translation: CASSLMGALAKNIQYF.

This clonotype appeared many times. V and J are TRBV7-6 and TRBJ1-5; D is unresolved. This CDR3 has 15 residues. V shed 2 bases and J shed 5 bases, with 13 bases lying between them. Germline assignment: CDR1 SGHVS and CDR2 FNYEAQ. CDR3 in DNA: TGTGCCAGCAGCTTAAAGGAGGCAGGTTATCAGCCCCAGCATTTT. Translating it yields CASSLKEAGYQPQHF.

This clonotype occurred many times. The chain links TRBV12-3 or TRBV12-4 to TRBJ1-5; D may be TRBD1 (6 bases). Deletions cut 3 bases from V and 4 bases from J, with 19 bases between. The length of the CDR3 is 17 residues. CDR3 in amino acids: CASSFALDQGGNQPQHF. DNA of the CDR3: TGTGCCAGCAGTTTCGCTCTCGACCAAGGGGGGAATCAGCCCCAGCATTTT.

This clonotype was counted many times. This sequence joins TRBV5-1 and TRBJ2-3; D unclear. CDR1 is SGHRS and CDR2 is YFSETQ in the germline V gene. V lost 0 bases to trimming and J lost 2 bases, with 7 bases between them. This CDR3 spans 14 amino acids. The CDR3 loop reads CASSLESATDTQYF. For the CDR3, the DNA is TGCGCCAGCAGCTTGGAATCGGCCACAGATACGCAGTATTTT.